Listed below are T cell receptor beta chains from one sample, sequenced in a study of shared clonotypes between healthy human individuals. TCRdb's copy holds only in-frame clones and misses some; the assay was immunoSEQ multiplex PCR. The table has around 1.9 million clones, around 93% seen once. Sample: naive CD8+ T cells from PBMCs. These receptor sequences come from a man aged 18 to 29 in good health. Some clones in this sample may be carry-over from other donors' samples. Both conserved end residues are part of each CDR3. D genes are given only for firm matches. Rows give clone size only sometimes, using once, few, many, or a class for an expanded clone.

v_gene: TRBV6-6; abundance: -; j_gene: TRBJ2-7; d_gene: -; CDR3nt: TGTGCCAGCAATCAAGCCCCGGGGGGCAACGAGCAGTACTTC; CDR3aa: CASNQAPGGNEQYF
v_gene: TRBV27; abundance: -; j_gene: TRBJ2-7; d_gene: -; CDR3nt: TGTGCCAGCAGTTTATCTAATCTTGGATCTCGCGAGCAGTACTTC; CDR3aa: CASSLSNLGSREQYF
v_gene: TRBV19; abundance: -; j_gene: TRBJ2-7; d_gene: -; CDR3nt: TGTGCCAGTAGTTCACGCCCGGACAGACCCTACGAGCAGTACTTC; CDR3aa: CASSSRPDRPYEQYF
v_gene: TRBV7-6; abundance: -; j_gene: TRBJ1-1; d_gene: -; CDR3nt: TGTGCCAGCAGCTTAGTCGGGGGGGCGTTGACTGAAGCTTTCTTT; CDR3aa: CASSLVGGALTEAFF
v_gene: TRBV12-5; abundance: once; j_gene: TRBJ2-7; d_gene: TRBD2; CDR3nt: TGTGCTAGTGGTTTGGCCCGTCCCAATTACACGGGGGGTTACGAGCAGTACTTC; CDR3aa: CASGLARPNYTGGYEQYF
v_gene: TRBV6-5; abundance: -; j_gene: TRBJ2-3; d_gene: -; CDR3nt: TGTGCCAGCGGCATCGGGGGCACAGATACGCAGTATTTT; CDR3aa: CASGIGGTDTQYF
v_gene: TRBV13; abundance: once; j_gene: TRBJ2-6; d_gene: TRBD1; CDR3nt: TGTGCCAGCAGCTACCAACAGGGGACAGGGGCCAACGTCCTGACTTTC; CDR3aa: CASSYQQGTGANVLTF
v_gene: TRBV23-1; abundance: -; j_gene: TRBJ2-7; d_gene: -; CDR3nt: TGCGCCAGCAGTCAATATGCAGTGTACTCCTACGAGCAGTACTTC; CDR3aa: CASSQYAVYSYEQYF
v_gene: TRBV19; abundance: -; j_gene: TRBJ2-1; d_gene: -; CDR3nt: TGTGCCAGTAGTATAGGAGGGTACCCTGAGCAGTTCTTC; CDR3aa: CASSIGGYPEQFF
v_gene: TRBV4-1; abundance: -; j_gene: TRBJ1-6; d_gene: -; CDR3nt: TGCGCCAGCAGCCACATAAGGGGGGGAAATTCACCCCTCCACTTT; CDR3aa: CASSHIRGGNSPLHF
v_gene: TRBV7-9; abundance: -; j_gene: TRBJ1-1; d_gene: -; CDR3nt: TGTGCCAGCAGCTTACCCCGGCAGGTAAATAGTCTACTGAACACTGAAGCTTTCTTT; CDR3aa: CASSLPRQVNSLLNTEAFF
v_gene: TRBV28; abundance: -; j_gene: TRBJ2-7; d_gene: -; CDR3nt: TGTGCCAGCAGTAACCTCTCCCGGGCCCCCCTGGAGCAGTACTTC; CDR3aa: CASSNLSRAPLEQYF
v_gene: TRBV29-1; abundance: -; j_gene: TRBJ2-1; d_gene: -; CDR3nt: TGCAGCGTTGTGTACGGGGTGGTATACAATGAGCAGTTCTTC; CDR3aa: CSVVYGVVYNEQFF
v_gene: TRBV7-6; abundance: -; j_gene: TRBJ1-1; d_gene: -; CDR3nt: TGTGCCAGCAGCTTAGCTCGGGGAAAGGCGTACACTGAAGCTTTCTTT; CDR3aa: CASSLARGKAYTEAFF
v_gene: TRBV29-1; abundance: once; j_gene: TRBJ1-2; d_gene: -; CDR3nt: TGCAGCGTTGTCGGGGGGCGCGTCTATGGCTACACCTTC; CDR3aa: CSVVGGRVYGYTF
v_gene: TRBV4-1; abundance: -; j_gene: TRBJ2-1; d_gene: TRBD2; CDR3nt: TGCGCCAGCAGCCAAGGAGGAGGGGAGGGCCCCGGGGGTAATGAGCAGTTCTTC; CDR3aa: CASSQGGGEGPGGNEQFF
v_gene: TRBV28; abundance: -; j_gene: TRBJ2-7; d_gene: TRBD2; CDR3nt: TGTGCCAGCGTCCCCCGGGGACTAGCGGGAGAAGGGCAGTACTTC; CDR3aa: CASVPRGLAGEGQYF
v_gene: TRBV9; abundance: -; j_gene: TRBJ2-7; d_gene: TRBD1; CDR3nt: TGTGCCAGCAGCTCAGGGGGAGAGCAGTACTTC; CDR3aa: CASSSGGEQYF
v_gene: TRBV7-3; abundance: -; j_gene: TRBJ2-1; d_gene: -; CDR3nt: TGTGCCAGCAGCTTAATTCGGGCTTTACCAGGGAATCACAGCAAAACCTACAATGAGCAGTTCTTC; CDR3aa: CASSLIRALPGNHSKTYNEQFF
v_gene: TRBV2; abundance: once; j_gene: TRBJ2-3; d_gene: -; CDR3nt: TGTGCCAGCGGAGAGTTCGGGAACACAGATACGCAGTATTTT; CDR3aa: CASGEFGNTDTQYF
v_gene: TRBV27; abundance: -; j_gene: TRBJ2-2; d_gene: TRBD2; CDR3nt: TGTGCCAGCCGATTAGCGGGAGCCGGGGAGCTGTTTTTT; CDR3aa: CASRLAGAGELFF
v_gene: TRBV7-6; abundance: -; j_gene: TRBJ2-6; d_gene: -; CDR3nt: TGTGCCAGCAGCCTAGGAGCCGGGGGATACAACTCTGGGGCCAACGTCCTGACTTTC; CDR3aa: CASSLGAGGYNSGANVLTF
v_gene: TRBV15; abundance: -; j_gene: TRBJ2-1; d_gene: -; CDR3nt: TGTGCCACCAGGACGTCGGGGGATGAGCAGTTCTTC; CDR3aa: CATRTSGDEQFF
v_gene: TRBV9; abundance: -; j_gene: TRBJ1-5; d_gene: TRBD1; CDR3nt: TGTGCCAGCAGCGGACAGGGTTGGGCTTCCCCCCAGCATTTT; CDR3aa: CASSGQGWASPQHF
v_gene: TRBV19; abundance: -; j_gene: TRBJ1-1; d_gene: -; CDR3nt: TGTGCCAGTAGTATAGAAGCGGGGGTAGGCGCTTTCTTT; CDR3aa: CASSIEAGVGAFF
v_gene: TRBV27; abundance: -; j_gene: TRBJ1-2; d_gene: -; CDR3nt: TGTGCCAGCAGTTTTTTAGGGCCCGGGTTCTATGGCTACACCTTC; CDR3aa: CASSFLGPGFYGYTF
v_gene: TRBV15; abundance: -; j_gene: TRBJ2-5; d_gene: TRBD2; CDR3nt: TGTGCCACCAGCGGAAAGACTAGCGACCTCCAAGAGACCCAGTACTTC; CDR3aa: CATSGKTSDLQETQYF
v_gene: TRBV27; abundance: -; j_gene: TRBJ2-1; d_gene: -; CDR3nt: TGTGCCAGCAGTTTACGGGGATCCTACAATGAGCAGTTCTTC; CDR3aa: CASSLRGSYNEQFF
v_gene: TRBV7-6; abundance: -; j_gene: TRBJ1-4; d_gene: -; CDR3nt: TGTGCCAGCAGCTTAATGAGGGGGGCCGGGGAAAAACTGTTTTTT; CDR3aa: CASSLMRGAGEKLFF
v_gene: TRBV7-9; abundance: -; j_gene: TRBJ2-1; d_gene: -; CDR3nt: TGTGCCAGCAGCCAATACAGGGCGGATAAGGATGAGCAGTTCTTC; CDR3aa: CASSQYRADKDEQFF
v_gene: TRBV7-9; abundance: -; j_gene: TRBJ2-7; d_gene: TRBD1; CDR3nt: TGTGCCAGCAGCGCCCAAACATCGACAGGGCACGAGCAGTACTTC; CDR3aa: CASSAQTSTGHEQYF
v_gene: TRBV11-2; abundance: -; j_gene: TRBJ1-4; d_gene: -; CDR3nt: TGTGCCAGCAGCTTAGGTCTATTGGTCGGACCGGACGAAAAACTGTTTTTT; CDR3aa: CASSLGLLVGPDEKLFF
v_gene: TRBV27; abundance: once; j_gene: TRBJ2-1; d_gene: -; CDR3nt: TGTGCCAGCAGTCTGACGCGTACCGGGGATGAGCAGTTCTTC; CDR3aa: CASSLTRTGDEQFF
v_gene: TRBV7-2; abundance: -; j_gene: TRBJ1-1; d_gene: TRBD1; CDR3nt: TGTGCCAGCAGCCCACGACAGGGGATGAACACTGAAGCTTTCTTT; CDR3aa: CASSPRQGMNTEAFF
v_gene: TRBV27; abundance: once; j_gene: TRBJ2-1; d_gene: TRBD2; CDR3nt: TGTGCCAGCAAGGGTAGCGGGAGCTCCTACAATGAGCAGTTCTTC; CDR3aa: CASKGSGSSYNEQFF
v_gene: TRBV4-1; abundance: few; j_gene: TRBJ2-5; d_gene: TRBD1; CDR3nt: TGCGCCAGCAGCCAAGATCTAAGGACAGGGGGCCAGGAGACCCAGTACTTC; CDR3aa: CASSQDLRTGGQETQYF
v_gene: TRBV27; abundance: -; j_gene: TRBJ1-1; d_gene: TRBD1; CDR3nt: TGTGCCAGCAGTCCAGGGGGGGGCAGCACTGAAGCTTTCTTT; CDR3aa: CASSPGGGSTEAFF
v_gene: TRBV4-3; abundance: -; j_gene: TRBJ2-2; d_gene: -; CDR3nt: TGCGCCAGCAGCCAAGATATTGGGACGCTAGCGAACACCGGGGAGCTGTTTTTT; CDR3aa: CASSQDIGTLANTGELFF
v_gene: TRBV27; abundance: -; j_gene: TRBJ2-1; d_gene: -; CDR3nt: TGTGCCAGCAGTTTTGGCCAGACGGGCTACAATGAGCAGTTCTTC; CDR3aa: CASSFGQTGYNEQFF
v_gene: TRBV27; abundance: once; j_gene: TRBJ2-5; d_gene: -; CDR3nt: TGTGCCAGCAGTTTAGGGGCAGGGAGTGGGGAGACCCAGTACTTC; CDR3aa: CASSLGAGSGETQYF
v_gene: TRBV6-5; abundance: -; j_gene: TRBJ2-3; d_gene: -; CDR3nt: TGTGCCAGCAGTTACGGGCAAAGCACAGATACGCAGTATTTT; CDR3aa: CASSYGQSTDTQYF
v_gene: TRBV27; abundance: -; j_gene: TRBJ2-2; d_gene: TRBD1; CDR3nt: TGTGCCAGCAGGCTAACAGGGGCCGGGGAGCTGTTTTTT; CDR3aa: CASRLTGAGELFF
v_gene: TRBV7-8; abundance: few; j_gene: TRBJ1-2; d_gene: -; CDR3nt: TGTGCCAGCAGCGTCAGAGGGGATGGCTACACCTTC; CDR3aa: CASSVRGDGYTF
v_gene: TRBV7-3; abundance: few; j_gene: TRBJ2-7; d_gene: -; CDR3nt: TGTGCCAGCAGCCCACACGACAGCTACGAGCAGTACTTC; CDR3aa: CASSPHDSYEQYF
v_gene: TRBV7-9; abundance: -; j_gene: TRBJ2-1; d_gene: -; CDR3nt: TGTGCCAGGGAACCCTACAATGAGCAGTTCTTC; CDR3aa: CAREPYNEQFF
v_gene: TRBV5-1; abundance: -; j_gene: TRBJ2-7; d_gene: -; CDR3nt: TGCGCCAGCCGGCTCGTCGCCCACTACGAGCAGTACTTC; CDR3aa: CASRLVAHYEQYF
v_gene: TRBV5-4; abundance: -; j_gene: TRBJ1-1; d_gene: TRBD1; CDR3nt: TGTGCCAGCAGCTTACTCGGACAGGGTTGGTCACACACTGAAGCTTTCTTT; CDR3aa: CASSLLGQGWSHTEAFF
v_gene: TRBV4-1; abundance: -; j_gene: TRBJ2-7; d_gene: TRBD1; CDR3nt: TGCGCCAGCAGCCTCCGGGACAGAGCCTACGAGCAGTACTTC; CDR3aa: CASSLRDRAYEQYF
v_gene: TRBV29-1; abundance: -; j_gene: TRBJ2-7; d_gene: TRBD1; CDR3nt: TGCAGCGTTACAGACAGGGCCTACGAGCAGTACTTC; CDR3aa: CSVTDRAYEQYF
v_gene: TRBV6-1; abundance: -; j_gene: TRBJ2-5; d_gene: -; CDR3nt: TGTGCCAGCAGTGATGCGGGGGCCGAAGAGACCCAGTACTTC; CDR3aa: CASSDAGAEETQYF
v_gene: TRBV7-9; abundance: -; j_gene: TRBJ2-5; d_gene: TRBD1; CDR3nt: TGTGCCAGCAGCCACGGACAGGCTAAAGAGACCCAGTACTTC; CDR3aa: CASSHGQAKETQYF
v_gene: TRBV7-9; abundance: once; j_gene: TRBJ2-7; d_gene: -; CDR3nt: TGCTCGGGGGGCGGCTCCTACGAGCAGTACTTC; CDR3aa: CSGGGSYEQYF
v_gene: TRBV4-1; abundance: -; j_gene: TRBJ2-3; d_gene: -; CDR3nt: TGCGCCAGCAGCCAAAAATCTGGTTTCCCCACAGATACGCAGTATTTT; CDR3aa: CASSQKSGFPTDTQYF
v_gene: TRBV19; abundance: -; j_gene: TRBJ1-4; d_gene: -; CDR3nt: TGTGCCAGTAAGACAGACAATGAAAAACTGTTTTTT; CDR3aa: CASKTDNEKLFF